The 22 T cell receptor beta chains below all came from one sample that was sequenced in a study of blood T cell repertoires in COVID-19. TCRdb keeps only in-frame clones here, not all; method: immunoSEQ multiplex PCR. This table holds about 270,000 clones, approximately 90% found once. The sample was PBMCs or T cells enriched from blood (not recorded which). All receptors come from a woman aged 18 to 35 who had recovered from COVID-19.

The chain links TRBV5-1 to TRBJ1-2, with 8 bases aligning to TRBD1. There are 16 residues in the CDR3. Unmatched junction bases numbered 12, after V lost 4 bases and J lost 4 bases. The germline CDR1 and CDR2 sequences are SGHRS and YFSETQ. The CDR3 region is CASSPRGQGWRYGYTF. CDR3 nucleotide sequence: TGCGCCAGCAGCCCGCGAGGACAGGGTTGGCGCTATGGCTACACCTTC. The whole variable domain, filled in from reference TRBV5-1 and TRBJ1-2, reads KAGVTQTPRYLIKTRGQQVTLSCSPISGHRSVSWYQQTPGQGLQFLFEYFSETQRNKGNFPGRFSGRQFSNSRSEMNVSTLELGDSALYLCASSPRGQGWRYGYTFGSGTRLTVV.

This chain joins TRBV5-4 and TRBJ1-2; 9 bases fit TRBD1. The germline V gene encodes CDR1 SGHNT and CDR2 YYREEE (reference sequence). The CDR3 spans 16 residues. V trimming: 0 bases; J trimming: 3 bases; junction bases outside the gene matches: 6. CDR3 residues: CASSLGGQGEDYGYTF. CDR3 nucleotides: TGTGCCAGCAGCTTGGGGGGACAGGGAGAGGACTATGGCTACACCTTC.

The rearrangement joins TRBV10-3 to TRBJ1-5, with 7 bases fitting TRBD1. The CDR3 has 15 amino acids. J gave up 2 bases and V 4 bases, and 5 bases lay outside the gene matches. Germline CDR1 is ENHRY and CDR2 is SYGVKD. CDR3 nucleotide sequence: TGTGCCATCAGTGGTGCGGGGACAGGCAATCAGCCCCAGCATTTT. Its protein product is CAISGAGTGNQPQHF.

The chain carries TRBV19 and TRBJ2-5; D gene uncertain. The CDR3 totals 14 residues. Germline assignment: CDR1 LNHDA and CDR2 SQIVND (reference sequence). Between the trimmed V and J ends, which lost 3 bases and 1 base, there was a span of 9 bases. This CDR3 is CASSMWRLQETQYF. In DNA, the CDR3 is TGTGCCAGTAGTATGTGGCGGCTCCAAGAGACCCAGTACTTC.

The chain has TRBV27 and TRBJ2-7; 9 bases are shared with TRBD1. The J segment lost 6 bases and the V segment lost 6 bases, leaving 9 bases of the junction unmatched. Germline V lookup: CDR1 MNHEY, CDR2 SMNVEV (reference sequence). The CDR3 loop spans 14 amino acids. For the CDR3, the DNA is TGTGCCAGCAGCTTACAGGGGGCGGGTTTCGAGCAGTACTTC. Translating it yields CASSLQGAGFEQYF.

The J gene is TRBJ1-4, the V gene TRBV5-6; the D gene is possibly TRBD1 (5 bases). The ends were cut back, 0 bases at V and 8 bases at J, with 17 bases in the middle. The CDR3 loop spans 16 amino acids. Germline assignment: CDR1 SGHDT and CDR2 YYEEEE. The CDR3, as DNA: TGTGCCAGCAGCTTGGCCGCGCAGGGATGGGGAGAAAAACTGTTTTTT. It codes for CASSLAAQGWGEKLFF.

V and J are TRBV18 and TRBJ2-5; 7 positions match TRBD1. Germline V CDR1 and CDR2: KGHSH, LQKENI. After removal of 2 bases from V and 5 bases from J, the junction contained 5 bases not matched to a gene. The CDR3 consists of 14 residues. The CDR3 nucleotides are TGTGCCAGCTCACCAGGGACAGTCCTTGAGACCCAGTACTTC. Encoded protein: CASSPGTVLETQYF.

The chain links TRBV15 to TRBJ2-1; D gene uncertain. Germline V gene data show CDR1 as LNHNV and CDR2 as YYDKDF (reference sequence). The V end lost 5 bases, the J end lost 8 bases, and 19 bases lay between the germline ends. The CDR3 covers 15 residues. CDR3 in DNA: TGTGCCACCAGCGGTTTGGTCCAGTCTCGGGATGAGCAGTTCTTC. This gives the protein CATSGLVQSRDEQFF.

The genes are TRBV28 and TRBJ2-1, with D unclear. CDR3 length: 13 amino acids. The V gene lost 6 bases and the J gene lost 8 bases, with 14 bases spanning the gap. Germline loops: CDR1 MDHEN, CDR2 SYDVKM. DNA for the CDR3: TGTGCCAGCAGGGCAGGCCCTAACGATGAGCAGTTCTTC. This encodes CASRAGPNDEQFF.

The chain combines TRBV28 with TRBJ1-5; a weak D match, TRBD1 (5 bases). Germline V gives CDR1 MDHEN, CDR2 SYDVKM. The CDR3 has 17 residues. V was shortened by 5 bases and J by 2 bases, with 19 bases between the two germline ends. The DNA for the CDR3 is TGTGCCAGCAGTCCTCCCCGTAGCAGGGAAGGCAATCAGCCCCAGCATTTT. This sequence encodes CASSPPRSREGNQPQHF.

This chain joins TRBV5-4 and TRBJ1-1, with 7 bases lining up with TRBD1. J was trimmed by 3 bases and V by 3 bases; bases with no gene match: 8. This CDR3 spans 15 amino acids. CDR1 and CDR2 (germline): SGHNT, YYREEE (reference sequence). The CDR3 is CASSSKDTGDTEAFF. Here the CDR3 DNA reads TGTGCCAGCAGCTCGAAGGACACAGGGGACACTGAAGCTTTCTTT.

The rearrangement joins TRBV18 to TRBJ1-1; D is unclear. The V and J ends lost 3 bases and 5 bases respectively, with 10 bases between them. The germline V gene has CDR1 KGHSH and CDR2 LQKENI. CDR3 length: 13 amino acids. CDR3 loop: CASSPPAGTEAFF. The CDR3 nucleotides read TGTGCCAGCTCACCCCCCGCGGGGACTGAAGCTTTCTTT.

V is TRBV19 and J is TRBJ2-6; maybe TRBD1 (6 bases). The ends were cut back, 6 bases at V and 2 bases at J, with 11 bases in the middle. This CDR3 has 15 residues. The germline CDR1 and CDR2 sequences are LNHDA and SQIVND (reference sequence). The CDR3 here is CASRHPGAGANVLTF. CDR3 sequence (DNA): TGTGCCAGTAGACACCCAGGGGCTGGGGCCAACGTCCTGACTTTC. Based on the CDR3 plus reference TRBV19 and TRBJ2-6, the full variable domain is DGGITQSPKYLFRKEGQNVTLSCEQNLNHDAMYWYRQDPGQGLRLIYYSQIVNDFQKGDIAEGYSVSREKKESFPLTVTSAQKNPTAFYLCASRHPGAGANVLTFGAGSRLTVL.

This clone occurred a few times. The chain is built from TRBV10-2 and TRBJ1-2, with unresolved D. CDR1 and CDR2 (germline): WSHSY, SAAADI. CDR3 length: 15 residues. The V end was cut by 2 bases, the J end by 3 bases, with 13 bases between. The CDR3 DNA follows: TGCGCCAGCAGTGAGAGAGGGATTGAGGACTATGGCTACACCTTC. As protein: CASSERGIEDYGYTF.

This chain joins TRBV7-3 and TRBJ2-7; 8 bases agree with TRBD2. The CDR3 runs 16 residues. Germline V CDR1 and CDR2: SGHTA, FQGTGA. V lost 5 bases, J lost 5 bases, and 14 bases stayed unmatched. DNA for the CDR3: TGTGCCAGCAGCGGAATGCGGGGGGCCCAGTTCCACGAGCAGTACTTC. The encoded protein is CASSGMRGAQFHEQYF.

The V gene is TRBV7-9, the J gene TRBJ2-1; D might be TRBD2 (6 bases). This CDR3 contains 14 residues. The germline V gene has CDR1 SEHNR and CDR2 FQNEAQ (reference sequence). V was cut by 9 bases and J by 0 bases, with 12 bases left in between. CDR3 region: CASDLGGSYNEQFF. CDR3 coding DNA: TGTGCCAGTGATTTGGGAGGCTCCTACAATGAGCAGTTCTTC. Full variable domain (outside the CDR3, taken from reference TRBV7-9 and TRBJ2-1): DTGVSQNPRHKITKRGQNVTFRCDPISEHNRLYWYRQTLGQGPEFLTYFQNEAQLEKSRLLSDRFSAERPKGSFSTLEIQRTEQGDSAMYLCASDLGGSYNEQFFGPGTRLTVL.

The chain links TRBV5-6 to TRBJ2-5, with TRBD2 matching 15 bases. The CDR3 is 14 amino acids. The germline V gene has CDR1 SGHDT and CDR2 YYEEEE. J was trimmed by 9 bases and V by 1 base; bases with no gene match: 1. For the CDR3, the DNA is TGTGCCAGCAGCTTGTGGACTAGCGGGGGGGCCCAGTACTTC. It encodes CASSLWTSGGAQYF.

The chain combines TRBV9 with TRBJ2-1, with TRBD2 as a possible D gene (6 bases). CDR1 is SGDLS, CDR2 YYNGEE, per germline. The CDR3 has 16 residues. V lost 0 bases, J lost 14 bases, and 24 bases lay in between. The CDR3, as DNA: TGTGCCAGCAGCGTAGCGGGGGACGGGACCGCCCTTCCGAAGTTCTTC. Translated, it gives CASSVAGDGTALPKFF.

The chain links TRBV18 to TRBJ1-2; D is possibly TRBD1 (5 bases). Germline V gene data show CDR1 as KGHSH and CDR2 as LQKENI. V shed 5 bases and J shed 4 bases, with 11 bases lying between them. This CDR3 has 13 residues. The CDR3 DNA reads as TGTGCCAGCTCAAGCGGGACGGTCTATGGCTACACCTTC. Protein: CASSSGTVYGYTF.

The V gene is TRBV5-1, the J gene TRBJ1-6; 8 bases agree with TRBD1. Trimming at V came to 2 bases and at J to 12 bases, leaving 7 bases not matched to a gene. The CDR3 totals 14 residues. Germline V CDR1 and CDR2: SGHRS, YFSETQ. The CDR3 protein is CASSLDRGSGPLHF. In nucleotides, the CDR3 is TGCGCCAGCAGCTTAGACAGGGGTTCGGGACCCCTCCACTTT.

Note on this clone: One end of the junction is discordant with germline, which a read error may explain. This chain uses TRBV2 with TRBJ2-1; 16 bases fit TRBD2. CDR1 is SNHLY and CDR2 is FYNNEI in the germline V gene. The CDR3 is made up of 18 amino acids. DNA for the CDR3: TGTGCCAGCAGCGCCGGGACTAGCGGGGGGGTGACCTACGATGAGCAGTTCTTC. Its protein is CASSAGTSGGVTYDEQFF.

This clone was detected only a few times. The V gene is TRBV7-9, the J gene TRBJ2-3; weak D call: TRBD1 (6 bases). Trimming cost V 3 bases and J 2 bases, with 12 bases left between them. From germline, CDR1 is SEHNR and CDR2 FQNEAQ (reference sequence). CDR3 size: 15 residues. The CDR3 spells CASSFSSGATDTQYF. The CDR3 coding sequence is TGTGCCAGCAGCTTCAGCTCAGGGGCCACAGATACGCAGTATTTT. Filled out from reference TRBV7-9 and TRBJ2-3, the complete variable domain reads DTGVSQNPRHKITKRGQNVTFRCDPISEHNRLYWYRQTLGQGPEFLTYFQNEAQLEKSRLLSDRFSAERPKGSFSTLEIQRTEQGDSAMYLCASSFSSGATDTQYFGPGTRLTVL.